Included here is one T cell receptor beta chain sequence, with context. This sample is drawn from a study of blood T cell repertoires in COVID-19. The method was immunoSEQ multiplex PCR; TCRdb's version includes in-frame clones alone and lacks a portion of them. The table has 470,000 or so clones, over 75% seen once. The CDR3 spans 16 residues. V was clipped by 2 bases and J by 2 bases; unmatched bases: 6. Germline lookup yields CDR1 SGHAT and CDR2 FQNNGV. The chain has TRBV11-2 and TRBJ2-3; 8 nucleotides line up with TRBD2. Material for sequencing was peripheral blood. The sequence came from a human donor in a cohort sampled during active COVID-19. The CDR3 DNA sequence: TGTGCCAGCAGCTTACTGGCGGGAGGTCCCACAGATACGCAGTATTTT. Its translation: CASSLLAGGPTDTQYF.